One sample yielded the 7 T cell receptor beta chains listed below, sequenced in a study of monozygotic twins with inflammatory bowel disease (dated by TCRdb to between 2018 and 2020). The library was produced with 5' RACE. Instrument on record: Illumina HiSeq 2500. TCRdb reprocessed the reads and provides one entry for every CDR3 protein sequence; no DNA is given. This sample's table has entries for some 440,000 distinct CDR3 sequences. The ten largest clonotypes hold 2.4% of the sample. Sequencing used blood. These receptor sequences come from a human donor with ulcerative colitis or Crohn's disease, or a healthy co-twin of an affected twin (not recorded which).

The CDR3 here is CSAIAGGGSETQYF. The genes are TRBV20-1 and TRBJ2-5; the TRBD2 assignment by TCRdb is unverifiable without DNA. The CDR3 loop spans 14 amino acids. Germline CDR1 and CDR2: DFQATT and SNEGSKA (reference sequence).

The CDR3 sequence: CSARSTGRDRGTLQHF. The chain employs TRBV20-1 and TRBJ1-5; TCRdb indicates TRBD1, and absent DNA this call remains unverified. The germline V gene has CDR1 DFQATT and CDR2 SNEGSKA (reference sequence). The CDR3 has 16 amino acids.

The J gene is TRBJ1-1, the V gene TRBV9; there is no DNA to check the TCRdb D call of TRBD1. The CDR3 is 13 residues long. Germline-derived CDR1 and CDR2 are SGDLS and YYNGEE. The CDR3 is CASSPSGATEAFF.

The CDR3 spells CASSPRGGEVYNEQFF. The genes are TRBV5-6 and TRBJ2-1; the TCRdb call, TRBD1, lacks DNA for checking. The CDR3 contains 16 residues. CDR1 SGHDT and CDR2 YYEEEE come from the germline V gene.

The CDR3 loop is CSAGQGASPLHF. The chain is built from TRBV20-1 and TRBJ1-6; TCRdb reports TRBD1, a call that lacks DNA to check it against. Germline V lookup: CDR1 DFQATT, CDR2 SNEGSKA (reference sequence). The CDR3 sequence is 12 residues long.

The V and J genes are TRBV19 and TRBJ1-5; there is no DNA to check the TCRdb D call of TRBD1. This CDR3 spans 16 amino acids. Germline lookup yields CDR1 LNHDA and CDR2 SQIVND (reference sequence). The CDR3 loop reads CASTPGGAYSNQPQHF.

The V gene is TRBV3-1, the J gene TRBJ2-1; TCRdb's D gene call, TRBD1, goes unchecked for lack of DNA. The CDR3 runs 17 residues. Germline loops: CDR1 LGHDT, CDR2 YNNKEL (reference sequence). The chain's CDR3 is CASSRKGQGASYNEQFF.